This is a list of T cell receptor beta chains from one sample in a study of beta chain features in type 1 diabetes. TCRdb keeps only in-frame clones here, not all; method: immunoSEQ multiplex PCR. The profile shows around 280,000 clones, about 15% of them singletons. Sequenced material: naive CD4+ T cells from blood. These receptors were taken from a young man with type 1 diabetes. Both conserved end residues are trimmed from each CDR3.

V	J	CDR3
TRBV2	TRBJ1-1	ASSVGRATEAF
TRBV7-9	TRBJ1-2	ASSRNGQESYGYT
TRBV18	TRBJ2-5	ASSPRETQY
TRBV18	TRBJ2-7	ASSPSGLGTFDQY
TRBV7-9	TRBJ2-2	ASRERAGTGELF
TRBV28	TRBJ1-1	ASSLSRSNTEAF
TRBV19	TRBJ2-1	ASSIKRGVGEQF
TRBV10-3	TRBJ2-1	ATQSGSSYNEQF
TRBV5-1	TRBJ2-7	ASSFRDTPYEQY
TRBV6-5	TRBJ1-1	ASSYSGRTNTEAF
TRBV6-6	TRBJ2-3	ASRSGQGHADTQY
TRBV7-2	TRBJ2-1	ASSFTGGDEQF
TRBV7-6	TRBJ1-2	ASSPWTGPNYGYT
TRBV19	TRBJ2-5	ARQQGSETQY
TRBV29-1	TRBJ2-3	SVETPGGGVAGGITDTQY
TRBV27	TRBJ1-1	ASPQQGYTEAF
TRBV7-2	TRBJ2-7	ASSRAAGGPYEQY
TRBV18	TRBJ1-2	ASSPGRGYFYGYT
TRBV30	TRBJ2-7	AWSVDSTYEQY
TRBV11-3	TRBJ2-1	ASSLEGTGYNEQF
TRBV5-1	TRBJ2-2	ASSLATGFSGELF
TRBV6-5	TRBJ2-7	ASSRQGYNHEQY
TRBV27	TRBJ2-3	ASSSRDFTDTQY
TRBV30	TRBJ1-2	AWSVQQGLGYGYT
TRBV28	TRBJ2-3	ASRPVKWPTDTQY
TRBV18	TRBJ2-7	ASSPNRGYEQY
TRBV7-2	TRBJ1-6	ASSPRDSMNSPLH
TRBV2	TRBJ1-1	ASSGTGGTEAF
TRBV12-5	TRBJ2-2	ASGLVLTGDTGELF
TRBV11-2	TRBJ1-1	ASSLGGPNTEAF
TRBV28	TRBJ2-4	ASKGLAKNIQY
TRBV5-1	TRBJ1-1	ASSLGHPNTEAF
TRBV19	TRBJ2-5	ASSSTSGRETQY
TRBV6-5	TRBJ2-1	ASSYSLREQF
TRBV18	TRBJ1-1	ASSPATHTEAF
TRBV28	TRBJ2-7	ASSFYKPGHGSYEQY
TRBV2	TRBJ1-1	ASSPQGAAF
TRBV2	TRBJ2-1	ASPGGIRRNEQF
TRBV7-2	TRBJ1-1	ASSLTTGGVTEAF
TRBV4-1	TRBJ1-4	ASSQDLGQMIINEKLF
TRBV28	TRBJ2-7	ASSLPASTSYEQY
TRBV30	TRBJ2-7	AWGGHQSYEQY
TRBV7-2	TRBJ2-7	ASSPRLRGSGREWQY
TRBV30	TRBJ2-1	AWSVGTDSVNEQF
TRBV7-8	TRBJ1-5	ASSLARNQPQH